A selection of T cell receptor beta chains follows, all from one sample in a study of blood T cell repertoires in COVID-19. The method was immunoSEQ multiplex PCR; TCRdb's version includes in-frame clones alone and lacks a portion of them. The table lists some 300,000 clones, about 88% of them singletons. The sample consisted of peripheral blood. The receptors were sampled from a man aged 70 or older with acute or convalescent COVID-19. The CDR3 runs from the conserved cysteine through the conserved F or W. Each record gives: D gene, clone size, J gene, V gene, CDR3 protein, CDR3 DNA. D genes are given only for firm matches. Size tells how often a clone was seen (once, few, many) or the class of an expanded clone, and some rows leave it out.

.,.,TRBJ2-5,TRBV5-6,CASSLDRAETQYF,TGTGCCAGCAGCTTGGACAGGGCGGAGACCCAGTACTTC
TRBD2,.,TRBJ2-5,TRBV24-1,CATSDPTSAETQYF,TGTGCCACCAGTGACCCTACTAGCGCTGAGACCCAGTACTTC
.,few,TRBJ2-2,TRBV3-1/TRBV3-2,CASSPQYSGELFF,TGTGCCAGCAGCCCACAATATTCCGGGGAGCTGTTTTTT
.,.,TRBJ1-5,TRBV19,CASSIYLAGLHQPQHF,TGTGCCAGTAGTATCTACCTCGCAGGGCTGCATCAGCCCCAGCATTTT
TRBD2,.,TRBJ2-1,TRBV14,CASSHNEAGLAGPYEQFF,TGTGCCAGCAGCCATAACGAGGCGGGACTAGCGGGGCCCTATGAGCAGTTCTTC
TRBD1,once,TRBJ1-2,TRBV2,CASSDWTGVYGYTF,TGTGCCAGCAGTGATTGGACAGGCGTCTATGGCTACACCTTC
TRBD1,.,TRBJ1-2,TRBV7-2,CASSSTGSGGYTF,TGTGCCAGCAGCTCGACAGGGTCTGGTGGCTACACCTTC
TRBD1,.,TRBJ2-2,TRBV28,CASSFGQGNGELFF,TGTGCCAGCAGTTTCGGACAGGGTAACGGGGAGCTGTTTTTT
.,.,TRBJ1-1,TRBV29-1,CSVGSGNTEAFF,TGCAGCGTTGGGTCCGGGAACACTGAAGCTTTCTTT
.,.,TRBJ2-3,TRBV3-1/TRBV3-2,CASSSRTGTDTQYF,TGTGCCAGCAGCAGCAGGACAGGCACAGATACGCAGTATTTT
.,.,TRBJ2-5,TRBV24-1,CATSDLNEYQETQYF,TGTGCCACCAGTGATTTGAATGAGTACCAAGAGACCCAGTACTTC
TRBD1,.,TRBJ2-1,TRBV28,CASRSDRGGSYNEQFF,TGTGCCAGCAGATCGGACAGGGGGGGCTCCTACAATGAGCAGTTCTTC
.,.,TRBJ2-1,TRBV7-2,CASSSTQYNEQFF,TGTGCCAGCAGCTCCACACAATACAATGAGCAGTTCTTC
TRBD1,.,TRBJ1-3,TRBV5-1,CASSLGQGAYGNTIYF,TGCGCCAGCAGCTTGGGACAGGGGGCATATGGAAACACCATATATTTT
.,.,TRBJ2-1,TRBV7-8,CASSLELKSSYNEQFF,TGTGCCAGCAGCTTAGAACTTAAGAGCTCCTACAATGAGCAGTTCTTC
.,.,TRBJ1-6,TRBV5-1,CASSLASAVRRLHF,TGCGCCAGCAGCTTGGCGTCGGCGGTTCGGCGTCTCCACTTT
.,.,TRBJ1-5,TRBV6-2/TRBV6-3,CASSYFADSNQPQHF,TGTGCCAGCAGTTACTTCGCGGATAGCAATCAGCCCCAGCATTTT
TRBD2,.,TRBJ2-1,TRBV10-3,CAISESSGGTYNEQFF,TGTGCCATCAGTGAGTCTTCGGGAGGGACCTACAATGAGCAGTTCTTC
TRBD2,.,TRBJ2-1,TRBV5-1,CASSWGLAGGEEQFF,TGCGCCAGCAGCTGGGGACTAGCGGGAGGGGAAGAGCAGTTCTTC
.,.,TRBJ2-2,TRBV28,CASSLHRSANTGELFF,TGTGCCAGCAGTTTACATAGATCCGCGAACACCGGGGAGCTGTTTTTT
TRBD1,.,TRBJ1-6,TRBV5-6,CASSMDRAEDSLHF,TGTGCCAGCAGCATGGACAGGGCCGAAGACTCCCTCCACTTT
TRBD1,.,TRBJ1-6,TRBV19,CASSIFLLGQTAAPLHF,TGTGCCAGTAGTATTTTTCTCTTGGGACAGACCGCCGCACCCCTCCACTTT
.,once,TRBJ2-1,TRBV9,CASSVGGNNEQFF,TGTGCCAGCAGCGTAGGAGGAAACAATGAGCAGTTCTTC
TRBD1,.,TRBJ1-2,TRBV2,CASSGQGVSYGYTF,TGTGCCAGCAGTGGGCAGGGGGTAAGCTATGGCTACACCTTC
.,.,TRBJ2-1,TRBV9,CASAVGAEQFF,TGTGCATCAGCGGTGGGGGCGGAGCAGTTCTTC
TRBD1,.,TRBJ2-3,TRBV7-9,CASSPQGVSTDTQYF,TGTGCCAGCAGCCCACAGGGGGTGTCCACAGATACGCAGTATTTT
TRBD1,.,TRBJ2-3,TRBV28,CASSLPGTGHHTQYF,TGTGCCAGCAGTTTGCCCGGGACAGGTCATCATACGCAGTATTTT
TRBD2,.,TRBJ2-1,TRBV2,CASSALPGLAGDLGNEQFF,TGTGCCAGCAGTGCACTCCCGGGACTAGCGGGGGACTTGGGCAATGAGCAGTTCTTC
TRBD2,.,TRBJ2-5,TRBV10-3,CATTPMLAGDILGQYF,TGTGCCACTACGCCAATGCTAGCGGGAGATATATTGGGGCAGTACTTC
.,.,TRBJ1-2,TRBV28,CASSSPLDMRLYGYTF,TGTGCCAGCAGTTCCCCACTGGACATGCGTCTATATGGCTACACCTTC
TRBD1,once,TRBJ1-6,TRBV5-4,CASSADRAGSPLHF,TGTGCCAGCAGCGCTGACAGGGCGGGTTCACCCCTCCACTTT
TRBD1,once,TRBJ1-1,TRBV7-2,CASSPRTGENTEAFF,TGTGCCAGCAGCCCCCGGACAGGGGAGAACACTGAAGCTTTCTTT
TRBD1,.,TRBJ1-1,TRBV27,CASSLRTGRMNTEAFF,TGTGCCAGCAGTCTTCGGACAGGACGAATGAACACTGAAGCTTTCTTT
TRBD1,.,TRBJ2-1,TRBV5-1,CASSLGTGNYNEQFF,TGCGCCAGCAGCTTGGGGACAGGGAACTACAATGAGCAGTTCTTC
.,.,TRBJ1-2,TRBV28,CASSRSTRPYGYTF,TGTGCCAGCAGCCGATCGACACGACCCTATGGCTACACCTTC
TRBD2,.,TRBJ2-1,TRBV10-1,CASSDASGPYNEQFF,TGCGCCAGCAGTGATGCTAGCGGGCCGTACAATGAGCAGTTCTTC
.,.,TRBJ1-4,TRBV5-1,CASSFGGATNEKLFF,TGCGCCAGCAGCTTTGGGGGCGCGACTAATGAAAAACTGTTTTTT
.,.,TRBJ1-1,TRBV3-1/TRBV3-2,CASSHELKPTVNTEAFF,TGTGCCAGCAGCCATGAGCTGAAACCGACAGTGAACACTGAAGCTTTCTTT
.,.,TRBJ1-3,TRBV9,CASSASAGLSGNTIYF,TGTGCCAGCAGCGCCTCCGCGGGCCTCTCTGGAAACACCATATATTTT
TRBD1,.,TRBJ1-1,TRBV5-1,CASSLFTGGQGAFF,TGCGCCAGCAGCTTATTCACAGGGGGCCAGGGGGCTTTCTTT
TRBD1,.,TRBJ1-4,TRBV29-1,CSVLTGWDEKLFF,TGCAGCGTCTTGACAGGGTGGGATGAAAAACTGTTTTTT
TRBD1,once,TRBJ1-5,TRBV7-9,CASSFPGTGSNQPQHF,TGTGCCAGCAGCTTCCCCGGGACAGGGAGCAATCAGCCCCAGCATTTT
.,.,TRBJ1-1,TRBV4-2,CASSQDGGLNTEAFF,TGTGCCAGCAGCCAAGACGGGGGGTTAAACACTGAAGCTTTCTTT
TRBD1,.,TRBJ2-2,TRBV7-3,CASSLLWDRGRTGELFF,TGTGCCAGCAGCTTATTATGGGACAGGGGGCGAACCGGGGAGCTGTTTTTT
.,.,TRBJ2-4,TRBV5-1,CASSPGGRGNIQYF,TGCGCCAGCAGCCCAGGGGGGAGAGGAAACATTCAGTACTTC
TRBD2,.,TRBJ2-7,TRBV7-7,CASSPGGSGGDYEQYF,TGTGCCAGCAGCCCCGGGGGGAGCGGAGGGGACTACGAGCAGTACTTC
.,once,TRBJ1-1,TRBV5-5,CASSLPGLVTEAFF,TGTGCCAGCAGCTTACCAGGATTGGTGACTGAAGCTTTCTTT
TRBD2,few,TRBJ2-2,TRBV27,CASSSSGYTGELFF,TGTGCCAGCAGTTCTAGCGGATACACCGGGGAGCTGTTTTTT
TRBD2,once,TRBJ2-3,TRBV2,CASSERGGGPLTDTQYF,TGTGCCAGCAGTGAACGTGGCGGGGGGCCATTGACGGATACGCAGTATTTT
TRBD1,.,TRBJ1-1,TRBV7-2,CATTGDRMNTEAFF,TGTGCCACTACAGGGGATCGAATGAACACTGAAGCTTTCTTT
.,.,TRBJ2-5,TRBV9,CASSASDPGMLQETQYF,TGTGCCAGCAGCGCGTCAGACCCAGGGATGCTACAAGAGACCCAGTACTTC
.,few,TRBJ1-2,TRBV28,CASSLQGYGYTF,TGTGCCAGCAGTTTACAGGGGTATGGCTACACCTTC
.,.,TRBJ2-5,TRBV9,CASSVNGETQYF,TGTGCCAGCAGCGTAAACGGAGAGACCCAGTACTTC
.,.,TRBJ2-7,TRBV9,CASSVAGRPNFNEQYF,TGTGCCAGCAGCGTAGCCGGCAGGCCGAATTTTAACGAGCAGTACTTC
.,.,TRBJ2-7,TRBV12-3/TRBV12-4,CASSTHGHEQYF,TGTGCCAGCAGTACCCATGGCCACGAGCAGTACTTC